This T cell receptor (beta chain) emerged from a study of T cells in tuberculosis. Overall study: The T cells targeted glucose monomycolate, a mycobacterial lipid, via CD1B.

Study-wide findings and caveats: Using the GMM-specific repertoire gave about 86% accuracy versus 60% to 70% with motifs. Smaller distances to GMM-specific TCRs suggested their expansion in active tuberculosis.

The repertoire was sequenced with immunoSEQ multiplex PCR; TCRdb's copy has only in-frame clones and lacks some. The sample carries some 49,000 clones, 90% to 95% recorded once. Germline assignment: CDR1 MNHEY and CDR2 SVGAGI. Unmatched junction bases numbered 3, after V lost 5 bases and J lost 3 bases. The CDR3 totals 13 residues. Indicated time point: new active TB diagnosis, blood taken before or within 7 days of starting treatment. Each donor contributed roughly 92,000 T cells on average, unsorted. About this clone itself: The antigen is unknown.

The sequences come from PBMCs, collected at tuberculosis diagnosis. The V call is TRBV6-5, the J call TRBJ2-7; 8 bases map to TRBD2. The sequence came from an adult with tuberculosis. The CDR3 loop reads CASSPTSGYEQYF. In nucleotides, the CDR3 is TGTGCCAGCAGTCCCACTAGCGGCTACGAGCAGTACTTC.